Listed below are T cell receptor beta chains from one sample, sequenced in a study of T cell responses to AZD1222 COVID-19 vaccine. The assay was immunoSEQ multiplex PCR, and TCRdb's table has in-frame clones only and misses some. The data show 140,000 to 150,000 clones, 90% to 95% seen once. The sample in question was peripheral blood, obtained 28 days after the second AZD1222 dose. Receptor source: an adult who received the AZD1222 COVID-19 vaccine. Both conserved end residues are part of each CDR3. The order of the fields is V gene, D gene, J gene, clone size, CDR3 length, CDR3 protein, CDR3 DNA. The D gene is left open where the match is weak. Only part of the rows carry a size: once, few, many, or a class if the clone is expanded.

TRBV27	-	TRBJ1-1	-	14	CASSGGGRSTEAFF	TGTGCCAGCAGTGGGGGGGGGAGAAGCACTGAAGCTTTCTTT
TRBV19	-	TRBJ1-3	-	14	CASRYGGSGNTIYF	TGTGCCAGTAGGTACGGGGGCTCTGGAAACACCATATATTTT
TRBV19	TRBD2	TRBJ2-7	-	15	CASAITGTSGNEQYF	TGTGCCAGTGCCATAACCGGGACTAGCGGCAACGAGCAGTACTTC
TRBV6-4	-	TRBJ2-2	medium-sized	15	CASSAQGSDTGELFF	TGTGCCAGCAGTGCACAGGGATCGGACACCGGGGAGCTGTTTTTT
TRBV4-2	-	TRBJ1-2	-	14	CASSQGGSRAGYTF	TGTGCCAGCAGCCAAGGTGGCAGCCGGGCAGGCTACACCTTC
TRBV19	-	TRBJ2-5	-	15	CASSIVGTAQETQYF	TGTGCCAGTAGTATAGTGGGAACAGCTCAAGAGACCCAGTACTTC
TRBV12-5	TRBD1	TRBJ1-4	few	14	CASGFGTGNEKLFF	TGTGCTAGTGGTTTCGGGACAGGGAATGAAAAACTGTTTTTT
TRBV6-5	-	TRBJ2-7	-	13	CASRAPGATAQYF	TGTGCCAGCAGGGCCCCGGGCGCCACAGCGCAGTACTTC
TRBV6-1	-	TRBJ1-3	-	16	CASSEGIGGRGNTIYF	TGTGCCAGCAGTGAAGGGATTGGGGGGCGCGGAAACACCATATATTTT
TRBV12-3/TRBV12-4	-	TRBJ2-2	-	13	CASTGGYTGELFF	TGTGCCAGCACAGGAGGGTATACCGGGGAGCTGTTTTTT
TRBV4-1	TRBD2	TRBJ2-5	once	12	CASSQGTSADYF	TGCGCCAGCAGCCAAGGGACTAGCGCCGACTACTTC
TRBV6-4	-	TRBJ2-5	-	17	CASSASPGGQGKETQYF	TGTGCCAGCAGTGCCTCCCCAGGAGGGCAGGGAAAAGAGACCCAGTACTTC
TRBV6-1	TRBD2	TRBJ2-7	-	15	CASSEAGSGGNEQYF	TGTGCCAGCAGTGAAGCAGGTTCCGGGGGGAACGAGCAGTACTTC
TRBV9	TRBD2	TRBJ2-7	-	13	CASSPPGGFEQYF	TGTGCCAGCAGCCCCCCCGGGGGGTTCGAGCAGTACTTC
TRBV6-5	TRBD2	TRBJ2-3	-	14	CASSYSLGGDTQYF	TGTGCCAGCAGTTACTCGCTGGGGGGGGATACGCAGTATTTT
TRBV7-9	-	TRBJ2-7	-	13	CASSLSGVGEQYF	TGTGCCAGCAGCTTATCTGGGGTGGGCGAGCAGTACTTC
TRBV6-5	TRBD2	TRBJ2-7	-	13	CASSSGGPSSQYF	TGTGCCAGCAGTAGCGGGGGGCCGAGCTCCCAGTACTTC
TRBV2	-	TRBJ1-6	-	17	CASSALDRSSYNSPLHF	TGTGCCAGCAGCGCTCTTGACAGAAGCTCCTATAATTCACCCCTCCACTTT
TRBV5-8	-	TRBJ1-2	-	12	CASRPGSYGYTF	TGTGCCAGCAGGCCAGGATCCTATGGCTACACCTTC
TRBV7-9	-	TRBJ2-3	-	11	CASSNTDTQYF	TGTGCCAGCTCAAACACAGATACGCAGTATTTT
TRBV10-3	-	TRBJ2-1	-	14	CAISESEPNNEQFF	TGTGCCATCAGTGAGTCCGAACCCAACAATGAGCAGTTCTTC
TRBV5-4	-	TRBJ2-7	-	14	CASSLDSRSYEQYF	TGTGCCAGCAGCTTGGATAGCAGGTCCTACGAGCAGTACTTC
TRBV9	TRBD2	TRBJ2-1	-	15	CASSVGTSGYNEQFF	TGTGCCAGCAGCGTAGGGACTAGCGGTTACAATGAGCAGTTCTTC
TRBV29-1	TRBD1	TRBJ1-3	-	14	CSARATGPGNTIYF	TGCAGCGCCAGAGCGACAGGGCCTGGAAACACCATATATTTT
TRBV13	-	TRBJ1-1	once	14	CASSLASRYTEAFF	TGTGCCAGCAGCTTAGCTTCCAGGTACACTGAAGCTTTCTTT
TRBV6-2/TRBV6-3	-	TRBJ1-2	-	14	CASSYSGQGKGYTF	TGTGCCAGCAGTTACTCGGGGCAGGGTAAAGGCTACACCTTC
TRBV20-1	-	TRBJ1-2	-	17	CSASRASGHRVIYGYTF	TGCAGTGCTAGTCGCGCCAGCGGGCACAGGGTGATCTATGGCTACACCTTC
TRBV7-9	-	TRBJ1-2	-	13	CASSQTGSYGYTF	TGTGCCAGCAGCCAGACGGGGTCCTATGGCTACACCTTC
TRBV6-2/TRBV6-3	-	TRBJ2-3	-	17	CASSYIPGSGPTDTQYF	TGTGCCAGCAGTTACATTCCCGGGAGCGGGCCGACAGATACGCAGTATTTT
TRBV19	-	TRBJ1-3	-	14	CASRGLSSGNTIYF	TGTGCCAGTAGAGGCCTGAGCTCTGGAAACACCATATATTTT
TRBV27	-	TRBJ1-1	-	15	CASSLSEGRVSEAFF	TGTGCCAGCAGTTTATCAGAGGGCAGGGTGAGTGAAGCTTTCTTT
TRBV29-1	-	TRBJ1-4	-	13	CSVQYLTNEKLFF	TGCAGCGTTCAATATTTAACTAATGAAAAACTGTTTTTT
TRBV12-3/TRBV12-4	-	TRBJ2-7	-	13	CASSFYPSYEQYF	TGTGCCAGCAGTTTTTATCCGTCCTACGAGCAGTACTTC
TRBV10-3	TRBD2	TRBJ2-7	-	15	CAISELAGGPHEQYF	TGTGCCATCAGTGAGTTAGCGGGGGGGCCCCACGAGCAGTACTTC
TRBV27	-	TRBJ1-1	-	14	CASSLVGMNTEAFF	TGTGCCAGCAGTTTGGTGGGGATGAACACTGAAGCTTTCTTT
TRBV6-5	-	TRBJ1-1	-	16	CASSYWDTRSNTEAFF	TGTGCCAGCAGTTACTGGGACACCCGATCCAACACTGAAGCTTTCTTT
TRBV5-6	-	TRBJ2-7	-	13	CASNTGIGYEQYF	TGTGCCAGCAATACAGGGATCGGATACGAGCAGTACTTC
TRBV19	-	TRBJ1-2	few	15	CASSGRQSPSYGYTF	TGTGCCAGTAGTGGAAGACAGTCCCCAAGCTATGGCTACACCTTC
TRBV5-1	TRBD1	TRBJ1-2	-	15	CASRLSGGANYGYTF	TGCGCCAGCAGGTTATCAGGGGGGGCTAACTATGGCTACACCTTC
TRBV11-1	-	TRBJ1-4	-	14	CASRSGPNNEKLFF	TGTGCCAGCAGGTCCGGGCCGAATAATGAAAAACTGTTTTTT